These T cell receptor beta chains were read from a single sample in a study of blood T cell repertoires in COVID-19. Method: immunoSEQ multiplex PCR; TCRdb's copy keeps in-frame clones and lacks some. The sample includes about 160,000 clones, 70% to 90% of them seen just once. The material sequenced was peripheral blood. These receptor sequences come from a man aged 50 to 60 with active or convalescent COVID-19. The conserved cysteine and the conserved F or W are not part of the CDR3 here. D genes are given only for firm matches.

>TRBD1|TRBJ1-6|TRBV7-9
ASSLDRGDSPLH
>.|TRBJ2-7|TRBV11-2
ASSLGVSSYEQY
>TRBD1|TRBJ1-5|TRBV30
AWSVDRGRMGEQPQH
>TRBD1|TRBJ1-6|TRBV28
ASSLTGGSPLH
>.|TRBJ1-2|TRBV10-3
AISDTGPGVGQA
>.|TRBJ1-4|TRBV27
ASSGEFGEKLF
>.|TRBJ1-1|TRBV9
ASSATLDTEAF
>TRBD1|TRBJ2-7|TRBV24-1
ATSDFAGQGENEQY
>TRBD2|TRBJ2-2|TRBV5-1
ASSLVRGGATGELF
>TRBD2|TRBJ2-5|TRBV6-5
ASNSGGNQETQY
>TRBD1|TRBJ1-2|TRBV7-2
ASILPGQGAGYT
>.|TRBJ2-5|TRBV18
ASSPPLGQRSNNAQY
>TRBD2|TRBJ2-7|TRBV20-1
SASRRGWPYEQY
>.|TRBJ2-1|TRBV6-2/TRBV6-3
ASSYGGLNNEQF
>.|TRBJ2-7|TRBV19
ASSPRGLEQY
>.|TRBJ2-3|TRBV7-9
ASSFRGTDTQY
>TRBD1|TRBJ2-1|TRBV7-7
ASSSTGGGEQF
>.|TRBJ2-7|TRBV7-2
ASSSTDRISYEQY
>TRBD2|TRBJ2-1|TRBV27
ASSFQREVSSAPNEQF
>TRBD1|TRBJ2-1|TRBV7-2
ASSFLGQNNEQF
>TRBD2|TRBJ2-1|TRBV11-3
ASSKTRSGRQF
>.|TRBJ2-7|TRBV2
ASSGGADSSPTYYEQY
>TRBD1|TRBJ1-2|TRBV7-9
ASSFTLTGATSYGYT
>TRBD2|TRBJ2-5|TRBV11-3
ASSSRTSVRTQY
>TRBD1|TRBJ2-4|TRBV27
ASRGQGGNIQY
>TRBD1|TRBJ1-1|TRBV27
ASSSGTGMNTEAF
>TRBD1|TRBJ2-3|TRBV2
ASSYPPGQGATDTQY
>.|TRBJ1-2|TRBV28
ASSSQGLRYGYT
>.|TRBJ2-5|TRBV4-3
ASSQDGGAHGETQY
>.|TRBJ1-5|TRBV7-9
ASSLAPADQPQH
>TRBD1|TRBJ1-2|TRBV6-5
ASTVPGQDGYT